This T cell receptor beta chain emerged from a study of blood T cells in healthy people across ages. Study outcomes and limitations: Reliance upon unsorted PBMCs precluded definitive naive versus antigen-experienced comparison.

The authors ran a second PCR of about 7 to 11 cycles using a sample-barcoded 5' primer and a J-beta primer mix. The template-switch adaptor was a 5' adaptor with 12 random nucleotides. It tagged each cDNA molecule. TCRdb ran MiXCR on the 5' RACE reads and lists one entry per CDR3 protein. In the table there are 500,000 to 650,000 distinct CDR3 sequences, roughly a quarter of which are singletons. Germline CDR1 and CDR2: SEHNR and FQNEAQ (reference sequence). V lost 2 bases to trimming and J lost 3 bases, with 10 bases between them. The CDR3 has 14 residues. This clonotype showed up many times. The antigen remains unidentified. Another study also made use of these data, one on T cells of mothers and their children. That report notes: The whole RNA yield was converted to cDNA, approximately 1.6 ug per 15 ul.

The chain links TRBV7-9 to TRBJ2-5, with a tentative D call TRBD1 (6 bases). Input material: blood. This TCR came from a boy between 2 and 10 years old in good health. The CDR3 sequence is CASSLTGSEETQYF. CDR3 bases: TGTGCCAGCAGCTTAACAGGGAGCGAAGAGACCCAGTACTTC. Variable domain in full (rest from reference TRBV7-9 and TRBJ2-5): DTGVSQNPRHKITKRGQNVTFRCDPISEHNRLYWYRQTLGQGPEFLTYFQNEAQLEKSRLLSDRFSAERPKGSFSTLEIQRTEQGDSAMYLCASSLTGSEETQYFGPGTRLLVL.